Shown below are 32 T cell receptor beta chains from a single sample sequenced in a study of blood T cell repertoires in COVID-19. Data came from immunoSEQ multiplex PCR; TCRdb stores just in-frame clones and leaves some out. The sample includes 160,000 or so clones, more than 65% of them seen just once. The sample comprised PBMCs or T cells enriched from blood (not recorded which). The source is a woman between 40 and 50 years old with acute COVID-19.

The V and J genes are TRBV27 and TRBJ2-7, with 8 bases lining up with TRBD2. The V gene end was trimmed by 2 bases and the J gene end by 2 bases; junction bases not matched to a gene: 2. In germline, CDR1 is MNHEY, CDR2 SMNVEV (reference sequence). This CDR3 is 14 amino acids long. CDR3 DNA sequence: TGTGCCAGCAGTTTAAGCGGGAGTGCCTACGAGCAGTACTTC. This codes for CASSLSGSAYEQYF.

The chain employs TRBV7-9 and TRBJ2-2, with 7 positions matching TRBD1. The ends lost 2 bases at V and 1 base at J; junction bases unmatched: 4. The germline CDR1 and CDR2 sequences are SEHNR and FQNEAQ (reference sequence). The CDR3 consists of 16 residues. The CDR3 is CASSLLGGENTGELFF. As DNA, the CDR3 is TGTGCCAGCAGCTTATTAGGGGGCGAGAACACCGGGGAGCTGTTTTTT.

This chain connects TRBV7-2 to TRBJ1-4; 9 nucleotides line up with TRBD1. Trimming at V came to 5 bases and at J to 7 bases, leaving 2 bases not matched to a gene. The CDR3 is 13 residues long. In germline, CDR1 is SGHTA, CDR2 FQGNSA. The CDR3 loop reads CASSQQGAEKLFF. The CDR3 region has the DNA TGTGCCAGCAGCCAACAGGGGGCTGAAAAACTGTTTTTT.

V gene TRBV5-4 combines with J gene TRBJ1-1, with 9 bases aligning to TRBD1. CDR1 is SGHNT and CDR2 is YYREEE in the germline V gene (reference sequence). V trimming: 2 bases; J trimming: 5 bases; junction bases outside the gene matches: 10. CDR3 length: 16 amino acids. CDR3 protein: CASSFGQGRLETEAFF. DNA of the CDR3: TGTGCCAGCAGCTTTGGACAGGGGCGGTTAGAGACTGAAGCTTTCTTT.

The J gene is TRBJ1-4, the V gene TRBV18; 8 bases match TRBD1. This CDR3 spans 14 amino acids. Germline-derived CDR1 and CDR2 are KGHSH and LQKENI. Trimming cost V 5 bases and J 6 bases; bases outside gene matches: 5. This CDR3 reads CASSRGQGHEKLFF. CDR3 bases: TGTGCCAGCTCAAGAGGACAGGGCCATGAAAAACTGTTTTTT.

The chain links TRBV2 to TRBJ2-3; 12 bases are a match to TRBD2. The junction had 10 bases not matched to a gene; V was cut back by 6 bases and J by 3 bases. This CDR3 has 17 amino acids. Germline CDR1 and CDR2: SNHLY and FYNNEI. CDR3 region: CASRSGTSGWATDTQYF. As DNA, the CDR3 is TGTGCCAGCAGGTCCGGGACTAGCGGGTGGGCTACAGATACGCAGTATTTT.

This clone occurred once. The rearrangement joins TRBV18 to TRBJ1-2; D is possibly TRBD1 (6 bases). CDR1 and CDR2 (germline): KGHSH, LQKENI. V was clipped by 3 bases and J by 2 bases, with 13 bases between them. CDR3 length equals 15 residues. This chain's CDR3 is CASSPGGAQNYGYTF. CDR3 DNA sequence: TGTGCCAGCTCACCGGGGGGGGCGCAGAACTATGGCTACACCTTC.

This rearrangement joins TRBV19 to TRBJ1-1; perhaps TRBD1 as D (6 bases). Between the trimmed V and J ends, which lost 8 bases and 4 bases, there was a span of 11 bases. The CDR3 sequence is 12 residues long. Germline CDR1 reads LNHDA; CDR2 reads SQIVND (reference sequence). As DNA, the CDR3 is TGTGCCAGTTCTCCAGGGGTCACTGAAGCTTTCTTT. Its translation: CASSPGVTEAFF.

V usage is TRBV7-8 and J usage is TRBJ1-2; 9 positions agree with TRBD1. This CDR3 comprises 15 residues. J gave up 5 bases and V 1 base, and 5 bases lay outside the gene matches. CDR1 and CDR2 from the germline V gene are SGHVS and FQNEAQ. In DNA, the CDR3 is TGTGCCAGCAGCTTAGAATCAGGACAGGGGTATGGCTACACCTTC. Encoded protein: CASSLESGQGYGYTF.

This rearrangement joins TRBV19 to TRBJ1-1; 8 positions agree with TRBD1. This CDR3 has 13 residues. V shed 6 bases, J shed 5 bases, and the junction held 5 bases outside the gene matches. Per the germline V gene, CDR1 is LNHDA and CDR2 is SQIVND (reference sequence). In DNA form, the CDR3 reads TGTGCCAGTAGGAGACAGGGGTGGACTGAAGCTTTCTTT. This sequence encodes CASRRQGWTEAFF.

The chain is built from TRBV7-8 and TRBJ1-2; D might be TRBD1 (6 bases). Germline V gene lookup returns CDR1 SGHVS and CDR2 FQNEAQ. The CDR3 is 17 residues long. V gave up 2 bases and J gave up 6 bases, with 22 bases separating them. The CDR3 DNA reads as TGTGCCAGCAGCTTACGGTCCGGCCTACAGGGAGTGGATGGCTACACCTTC. Residues: CASSLRSGLQGVDGYTF.

The V and J genes are TRBV7-3 and TRBJ2-1; tentative D call: TRBD1 (5 bases). The V end lost 5 bases, the J end lost 6 bases, and 20 bases lay between the germline ends. Germline V CDR1 and CDR2: SGHTA, FQGTGA. The CDR3 has 16 amino acids. The CDR3 nucleotides are TGTGCCAGCAGCATATTGGACAAACCTGGCATCAATGAGCAGTTCTTC. It yields the protein CASSILDKPGINEQFF.

The rearrangement uses TRBV6-5 and TRBJ2-5; 9 positions match TRBD1. Per germline, CDR1 MNHEY and CDR2 SVGAGI. This CDR3 is 15 amino acids long. Trimming at V came to 7 bases and at J to 5 bases, leaving 11 bases not matched to a gene. In nucleotides, the CDR3 is TGTGCCAGCAAAGAAGACAGGGGGAACTCGGAGACCCAGTACTTC. Protein product: CASKEDRGNSETQYF.

The chain is built from TRBV18 and TRBJ2-7; 8 bases match TRBD1. This CDR3 is 14 amino acids long. Germline lookup yields CDR1 KGHSH and CDR2 LQKENI. Trimming removed 6 bases from V and 3 bases from J; junction bases left unmatched: 7. CDR3 sequence (DNA): TGTGCCAGCTCCCCAGGGGGCAGATTCTACGAGCAGTACTTC. This codes for CASSPGGRFYEQYF.

This rearrangement joins TRBV9 to TRBJ2-1; perhaps TRBD2 as D (6 bases). This CDR3 is built from 15 residues. Trimming removed 0 bases at V and 6 bases at J, with 13 bases between. Looked up from germline, CDR1 is SGDLS and CDR2 is YYNGEE. This CDR3 is CASSVVGGGVNEQFF. The CDR3 DNA is TGTGCCAGCAGCGTAGTGGGCGGCGGGGTCAATGAGCAGTTCTTC.

The chain is built from TRBV15 and TRBJ2-7, with D uncertain. This CDR3 has 14 residues. Germline V gene sequence: CDR1 LNHNV, CDR2 YYDKDF (reference sequence). V lost 0 bases, J lost 0 bases, and 6 bases lay in between. The CDR3 sequence: CATSRDTGSYEQYV. CDR3 DNA sequence: TGTGCCACCAGCAGAGATACTGGCTCCTACGAGCAGTACGTC.

This chain connects TRBV5-4 to TRBJ2-7; tentative D call: TRBD2 (6 bases). The CDR3 extends over 16 amino acids. V was pared by 0 bases and J by 2 bases, with 15 bases between. Germline V gives CDR1 SGHNT, CDR2 YYREEE (reference sequence). CDR3 sequence reads: CASSLGTGRGAYEQYF. The CDR3 DNA reads TGTGCCAGCAGCTTGGGAACCGGGAGAGGGGCCTACGAGCAGTACTTC. Using reference TRBV5-4 and TRBJ2-7 for the parts outside the CDR3, the full variable domain is ETGVTQSPTHLIKTRGQQVTLRCSSQSGHNTVSWYQQALGQGPQFIFQYYREEENGRGNFPPRFSGLQFPNYSSELNVNALELDDSALYLCASSLGTGRGAYEQYFGPGTRLTVT.

The chain couples TRBV30 to TRBJ1-1; 7 nucleotides agree with TRBD1. Per the germline V gene, CDR1 is GTSNPN and CDR2 is SVGIG (reference sequence). The trim removed 4 bases at V and 7 bases at J, leaving 9 bases unmatched. The CDR3 covers 13 residues. The CDR3: CAWKGAGVSEAFF. The CDR3 DNA reads TGTGCCTGGAAGGGGGCAGGGGTAAGTGAAGCTTTCTTT.

This clone was detected a few times. The chain links TRBV4-1 to TRBJ2-7; TRBD1 matches 7 bases. The CDR3 length is 16 residues. Germline V gene lookup returns CDR1 MGHRA and CDR2 YSYEKL. The J segment lost 6 bases and the V segment lost 2 bases, leaving 13 bases of the junction unmatched. The DNA of the CDR3 is TGCGCCAGCAGCCAACCAGCCGACAGGGAGAGGCGCGAGCAGTACTTC. Protein sequence: CASSQPADRERREQYF.

The chain combines TRBV9 with TRBJ1-1; a possible D gene is TRBD1 (6 bases). Looked up from germline, CDR1 is SGDLS and CDR2 is YYNGEE. Trimming took 0 bases from V and 1 from J, leaving 7 bases between them. The CDR3 has 14 amino acids. The CDR3 region has the DNA TGTGCCAGCAGCGTAGCGGGACAGAACACTGAAGCTTTCTTT. As protein: CASSVAGQNTEAFF.

This chain uses TRBV6-5 with TRBJ2-1, with a possible D match to TRBD2 (5 bases). With 7 bases removed from V and 9 bases from J, the gap between germline ends came to 16 bases. CDR1 is MNHEY and CDR2 is SVGAGI in the germline V gene. The CDR3 extends over 13 amino acids. The CDR3 region is CASTPSLLGEQFF. The CDR3 region has the DNA TGTGCCAGCACCCCCTCCCTACTAGGTGAGCAGTTCTTC.

The rearrangement links TRBV20-1 to TRBJ2-3, with 9 bases identical to TRBD1. In germline, CDR1 is DFQATT, CDR2 SNEGSKA (reference sequence). The CDR3 has 15 residues. Losses at the gene ends were 3 bases for V and 6 bases for J; bases not matched to a gene: 10. Here the CDR3 reads CSASWNRGLTDTQYF. Written as DNA, the CDR3 is TGCAGTGCTAGTTGGAACAGGGGGCTAACTGATACGCAGTATTTT.

The chain has TRBV19 and TRBJ2-1; 8 nucleotides agree with TRBD1. Germline values: CDR1 LNHDA, CDR2 SQIVND (reference sequence). This CDR3 region has 14 residues. V was clipped by 5 bases and J by 10 bases; unmatched bases: 10. CDR3 nucleotide sequence: TGTGCCAGTAGTCCGGGACAGGAGTATAGGGAGCAGTTCTTC. It yields the protein CASSPGQEYREQFF.

The chain is built from TRBV19 and TRBJ2-2; possibly TRBD1 for D (6 bases). V lost 6 bases and J 5 bases, leaving 19 bases between the germline ends. The germline V gene has CDR1 LNHDA and CDR2 SQIVND (reference sequence). The CDR3 contains 16 residues. In DNA, the CDR3 is TGTGCCAGTAGACTCCAAACAGGGAGTAGGACCGGGGAGCTGTTTTTT. Encoded protein: CASRLQTGSRTGELFF.

Here the CDR3 reads CASSLRIRGTEAFF. The DNA of the CDR3 is TGTGCCAGCAGTTTACGGATCCGGGGCACTGAAGCTTTCTTT. The chain carries TRBV27 and TRBJ1-1; the D is unclear. CDR3 length: 14 residues. The germline gives CDR1 MNHEY, CDR2 SMNVEV (reference sequence). The V end lost 2 bases, the J end lost 4 bases, and 11 bases lay between the germline ends.

The chain links TRBV18 to TRBJ2-7, with 9 nucleotides matching TRBD2. The CDR3 loop spans 15 amino acids. The ends lost 3 bases at V and 1 base at J; junction bases unmatched: 4. CDR1 and CDR2 from the germline V gene are KGHSH and LQKENI. DNA for the CDR3: TGTGCCAGCTCACCCTCTAGCGGGGAATCCTACGAGCAGTACTTC. Its protein product is CASSPSSGESYEQYF.

The chain recombines TRBV28 with TRBJ1-1; D is ambiguous. Germline V lookup: CDR1 MDHEN, CDR2 SYDVKM. The V and J ends lost 5 bases and 4 bases respectively, with 17 bases between them. The CDR3 has 15 residues. For the CDR3, the DNA is TGTGCCAGCAGTCCAGCGGGAGGGATGAGCACTGAAGCTTTCTTT. Its protein product is CASSPAGGMSTEAFF.

This clone was counted only a few times. This sequence joins TRBV4-1 and TRBJ1-1; D is undetermined. From germline, CDR1 is MGHRA and CDR2 YSYEKL. This CDR3 is built from 14 residues. V was shortened by 6 bases and J by 1 base, with 12 bases between the two germline ends. The CDR3 coding sequence is TGCGCCAGCAGAGGACTGTTGCGGAACACTGAAGCTTTCTTT. Amino acid sequence: CASRGLLRNTEAFF.

The genes are TRBV30 and TRBJ1-1, with D perhaps matching TRBD1 (6 bases). Trimming pared 1 base from V and 13 bases from J, leaving 19 bases between. The CDR3 runs to 13 residues. Germline V gene data show CDR1 as GTSNPN and CDR2 as SVGIG (reference sequence). The CDR3: CAWSGTVLTSVFF. CDR3 nucleotides: TGTGCCTGGAGTGGGACAGTCTTAACCTCGGTTTTCTTT.

The chain recombines TRBV25-1 with TRBJ1-3; D gene unclear. The CDR3 sequence is 14 residues long. The germline V gene encodes CDR1 MGHDK and CDR2 SYGVNS. Trimming removed 3 bases from V and 0 bases from J, with 6 bases in between. CDR3 nucleotides: TGTGCCAGCAGTGATTCAATCTCTGGAAACACCATATATTTT. This gives the protein CASSDSISGNTIYF.

V and J are TRBV2 and TRBJ2-1, with D perhaps matching TRBD1 or TRBD2 (10 bases each). The V gene lost 6 bases and the J gene lost 6 bases, with 27 bases spanning the gap. The CDR3 consists of 18 residues. The germline CDR1 and CDR2 sequences are SNHLY and FYNNEI. The CDR3 protein is CASRPGQGIAGGINEQFF. The CDR3 DNA reads as TGTGCCAGCAGACCGGGACAGGGGATAGCGGGAGGAATCAATGAGCAGTTCTTC.

This chain connects TRBV13 to TRBJ2-6, with TRBD1 matching 9 bases. The CDR3 is 14 residues long. Looked up from germline, CDR1 is PRHDT and CDR2 is FYEKMQ (reference sequence). Trimming removed 10 bases from V and 2 bases from J; junction bases left unmatched: 3. The CDR3 loop reads CATNRGPGANVLTF. The CDR3 bases are TGTGCCACCAACAGGGGGCCTGGGGCCAACGTCCTGACTTTC.